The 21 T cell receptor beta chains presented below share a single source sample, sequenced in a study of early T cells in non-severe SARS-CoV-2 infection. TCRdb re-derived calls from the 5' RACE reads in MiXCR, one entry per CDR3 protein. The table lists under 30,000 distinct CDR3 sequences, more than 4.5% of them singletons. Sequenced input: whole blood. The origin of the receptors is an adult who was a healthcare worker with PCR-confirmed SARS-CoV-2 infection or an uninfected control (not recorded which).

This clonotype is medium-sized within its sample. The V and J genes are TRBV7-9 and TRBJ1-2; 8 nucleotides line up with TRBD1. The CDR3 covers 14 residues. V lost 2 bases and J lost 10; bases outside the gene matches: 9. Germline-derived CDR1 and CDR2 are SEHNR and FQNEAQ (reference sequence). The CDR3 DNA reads TGTGCCAGCAGCTTAAGGTCACAGGGGGATGCCTACACCTTC. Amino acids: CASSLRSQGDAYTF.

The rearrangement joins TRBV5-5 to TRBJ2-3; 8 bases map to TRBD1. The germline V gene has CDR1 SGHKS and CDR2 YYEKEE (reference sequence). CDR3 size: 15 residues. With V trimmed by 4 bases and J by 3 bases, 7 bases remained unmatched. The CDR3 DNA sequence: TGTGCCAGCAGCCCGTGGACAGGGAGGACAGATACGCAGTATTTT. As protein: CASSPWTGRTDTQYF.

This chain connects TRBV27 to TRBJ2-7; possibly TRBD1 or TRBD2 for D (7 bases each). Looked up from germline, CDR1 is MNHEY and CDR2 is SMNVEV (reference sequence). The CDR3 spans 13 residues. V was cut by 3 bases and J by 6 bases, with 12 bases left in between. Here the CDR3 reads CASSFTGEGEQYF. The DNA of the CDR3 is TGTGCCAGCAGTTTTACAGGGGAGGGCGAGCAGTACTTC.

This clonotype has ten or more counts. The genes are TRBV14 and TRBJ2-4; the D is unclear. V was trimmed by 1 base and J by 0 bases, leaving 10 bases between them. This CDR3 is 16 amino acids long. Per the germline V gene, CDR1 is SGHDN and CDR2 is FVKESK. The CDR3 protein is CASSQGHGGAKNIQYF. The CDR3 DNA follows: TGTGCCAGCAGCCAAGGTCACGGCGGAGCCAAAAACATTCAGTACTTC. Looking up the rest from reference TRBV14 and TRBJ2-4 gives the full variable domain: EAGVTQFPSHSVIEKGQTVTLRCDPISGHDNLYWYRRVMGKEIKFLLHFVKESKQDESGMPNNRFLAERTGGTYSTLKVQPAELEDSGVYFCASSQGHGGAKNIQYFGAGTRLSVL.

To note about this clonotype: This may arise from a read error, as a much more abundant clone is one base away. The CDR3 sequence: CASSFDPSELYF. In DNA form, the CDR3 reads TGCGCCAGCAGCTTCGACCCCAGCGAGCTGTACTTC. The chain employs TRBV5-1 and TRBJ2-7; D is ambiguous. The CDR3 totals 12 residues. Germline lookup yields CDR1 SGHRS and CDR2 YFSETQ.

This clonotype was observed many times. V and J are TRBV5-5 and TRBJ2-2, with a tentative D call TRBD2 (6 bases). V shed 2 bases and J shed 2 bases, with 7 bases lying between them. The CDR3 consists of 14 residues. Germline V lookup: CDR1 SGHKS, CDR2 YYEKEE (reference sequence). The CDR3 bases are TGTGCCAGCAGCTTTAGCGGAAACACCGGGGAGCTGTTTTTT. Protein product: CASSFSGNTGELFF.

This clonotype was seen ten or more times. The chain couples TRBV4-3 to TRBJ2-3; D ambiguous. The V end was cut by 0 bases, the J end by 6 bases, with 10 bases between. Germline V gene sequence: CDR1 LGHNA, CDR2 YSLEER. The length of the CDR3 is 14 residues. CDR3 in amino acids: CASSQDKVRDTQYF. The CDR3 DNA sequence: TGCGCCAGCAGCCAAGATAAGGTTCGGGATACGCAGTATTTT.

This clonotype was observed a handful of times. The CDR3 DNA sequence: TGTGCCAGCAGCCAATCGGACAGGGAAGGAAACACCATATATTTT. This codes for CASSQSDREGNTIYF. The chain recombines TRBV3-1 with TRBJ1-3; 8 positions agree with TRBD1. V was pared by 2 bases and J by 4 bases, with 4 bases of the junction left unmatched. CDR1 and CDR2 from the germline V gene are LGHDT and YNNKEL (reference sequence). The CDR3 totals 15 residues. The variable domain in full, completed from reference TRBV3-1 and TRBJ1-3, reads DTAVSQTPKYLVTQMGNDKSIKCEQNLGHDTMYWYKQDSKKFLKIMFSYNNKELIINETVPNRFSPKSPDKAHLNLHINSLELGDSAVYFCASSQSDREGNTIYFGEGSWLTVV.

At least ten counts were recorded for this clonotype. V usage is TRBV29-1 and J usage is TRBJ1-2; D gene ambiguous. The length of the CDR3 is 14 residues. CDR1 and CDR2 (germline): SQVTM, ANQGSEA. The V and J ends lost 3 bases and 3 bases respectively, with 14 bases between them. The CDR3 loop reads CSVDPPGYDYGYTF. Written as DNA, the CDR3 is TGCAGCGTTGATCCCCCCGGGTACGACTATGGCTACACCTTC.

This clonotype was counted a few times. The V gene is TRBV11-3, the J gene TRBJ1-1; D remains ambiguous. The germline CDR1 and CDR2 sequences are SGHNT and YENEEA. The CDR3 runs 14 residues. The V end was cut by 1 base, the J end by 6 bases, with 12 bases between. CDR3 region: CASSLGPDSPEAFF. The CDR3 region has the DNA TGTGCCAGCAGCTTAGGTCCAGACTCCCCTGAAGCTTTCTTT.

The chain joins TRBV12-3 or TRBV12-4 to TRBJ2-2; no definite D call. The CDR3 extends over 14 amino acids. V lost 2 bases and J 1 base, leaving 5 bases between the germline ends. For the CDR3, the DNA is TGTGCCAGCAGTTTATTCGGGAACACCGGGGAGCTGTTTTTT. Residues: CASSLFGNTGELFF.

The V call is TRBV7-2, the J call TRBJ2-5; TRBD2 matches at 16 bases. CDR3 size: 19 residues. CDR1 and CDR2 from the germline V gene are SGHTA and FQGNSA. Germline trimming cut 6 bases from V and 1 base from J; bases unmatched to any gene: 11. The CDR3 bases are TGTGCCAGCAGTCCCTGGGGACTAGCGGGGGGGCGGATCCAAGAGACCCAGTACTTC. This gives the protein CASSPWGLAGGRIQETQYF.

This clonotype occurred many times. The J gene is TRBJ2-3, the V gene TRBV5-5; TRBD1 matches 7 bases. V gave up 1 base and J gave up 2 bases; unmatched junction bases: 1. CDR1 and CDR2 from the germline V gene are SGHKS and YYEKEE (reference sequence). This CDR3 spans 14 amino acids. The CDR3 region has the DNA TGTGCCAGCAGCTTGACAGGGGTCACAGATACGCAGTATTTT. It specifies CASSLTGVTDTQYF.

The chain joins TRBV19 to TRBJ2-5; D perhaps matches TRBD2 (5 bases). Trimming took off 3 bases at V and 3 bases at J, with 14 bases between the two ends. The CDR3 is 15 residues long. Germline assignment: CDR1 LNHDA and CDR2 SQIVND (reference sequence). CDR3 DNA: TGTGCCAGTAGTATGTCGGGGAGACTAAAAGAGACCCAGTACTTC. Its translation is CASSMSGRLKETQYF.

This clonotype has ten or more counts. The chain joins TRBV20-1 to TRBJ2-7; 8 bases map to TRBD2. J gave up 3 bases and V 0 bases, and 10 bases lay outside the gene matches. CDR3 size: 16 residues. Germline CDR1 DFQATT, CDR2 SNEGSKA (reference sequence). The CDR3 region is CSARDGTGGTLYEQYF. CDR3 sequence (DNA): TGCAGTGCTAGAGATGGGACGGGGGGGACCCTCTACGAGCAGTACTTC.

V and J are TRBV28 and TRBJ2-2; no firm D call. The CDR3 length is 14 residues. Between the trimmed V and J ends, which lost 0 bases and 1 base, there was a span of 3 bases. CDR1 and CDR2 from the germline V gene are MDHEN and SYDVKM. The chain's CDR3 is CASSLWQNTGELFF. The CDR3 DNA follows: TGTGCCAGCAGTTTATGGCAGAACACCGGGGAGCTGTTTTTT.

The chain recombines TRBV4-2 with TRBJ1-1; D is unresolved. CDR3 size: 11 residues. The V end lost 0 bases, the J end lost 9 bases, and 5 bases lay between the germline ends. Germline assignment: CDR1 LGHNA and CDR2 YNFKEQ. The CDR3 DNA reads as TGTGCCAGCAGCCAAGAGGGAAAAGCTTTCTTT. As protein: CASSQEGKAFF.

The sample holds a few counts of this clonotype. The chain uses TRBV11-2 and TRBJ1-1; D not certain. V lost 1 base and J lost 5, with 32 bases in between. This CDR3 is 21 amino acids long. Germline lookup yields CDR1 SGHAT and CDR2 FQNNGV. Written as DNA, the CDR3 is TGTGCCAGCAGCTTAGCGACCGAGAACACCATCTTGAACGGGATTAGGACTGAAGCTTTCTTT. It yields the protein CASSLATENTILNGIRTEAFF.

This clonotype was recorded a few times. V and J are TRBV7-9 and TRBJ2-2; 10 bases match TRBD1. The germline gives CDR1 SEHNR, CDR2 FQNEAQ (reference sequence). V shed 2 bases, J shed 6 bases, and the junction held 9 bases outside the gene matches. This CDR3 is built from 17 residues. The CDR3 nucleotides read TGTGCCAGCAGCTTACGGGTCGGGACAGGGGCTCCCGGGGAGCTGTTTTTT. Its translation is CASSLRVGTGAPGELFF.

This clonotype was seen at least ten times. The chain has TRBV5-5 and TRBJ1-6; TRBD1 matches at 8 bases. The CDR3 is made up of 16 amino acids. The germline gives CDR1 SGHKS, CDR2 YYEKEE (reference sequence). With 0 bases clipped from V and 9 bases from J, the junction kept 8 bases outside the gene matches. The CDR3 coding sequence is TGTGCCAGCAGCTTGGTCGGAGGACAGGGTACTTCACCCCTCCACTTT. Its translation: CASSLVGGQGTSPLHF.

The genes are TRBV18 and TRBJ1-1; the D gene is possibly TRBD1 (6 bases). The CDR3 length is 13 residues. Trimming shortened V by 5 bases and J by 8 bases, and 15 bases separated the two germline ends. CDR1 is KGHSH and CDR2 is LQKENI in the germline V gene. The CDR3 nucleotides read TGTGCCAGCTCATTTGGACCCGGGACAGAAGCTTTCTTT. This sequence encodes CASSFGPGTEAFF.